This section outlines one T cell receptor beta chain sequence together with its context. Its matching antigen is unknown. This record comes from a study of T-cell memory formation after mild COVID-19. General study points: Clones shrinking from day 15 to 85 showed even CD4/CD8 mixes; later expanders tilted CD4+.

Each CDR3 protein is one row after TCRdb ran MiXCR on the 5' RACE reads. In the table there are more than 350,000 distinct CDR3 sequences, 16% of which are singletons. Between the trimmed V and J ends, which lost 0 bases and 2 bases, there was a span of 10 bases. Germline CDR1 reads DFQATT; CDR2 reads SNEGSKA (reference sequence). The CDR3 is made up of 14 amino acids. Sequenced input: PBMCs or a T cell subset sorted from them (not recorded which). The sequence came from a man aged 18 to 30 who had mild COVID-19 (a few samples of this study predate the infection). Cell type and time point are not known. This rearrangement joins TRBV20-1 to TRBJ2-5; unclear D gene. The CDR3 DNA reads TGCAGTGCTAGAGATCTGCCTAAACAAGAGACCCAGTACTTC. Its translation: CSARDLPKQETQYF.